The entry below describes one T cell receptor (beta chain). This sample is drawn from a study of shared clonotypes between healthy human individuals. The method was immunoSEQ multiplex PCR; TCRdb's version includes in-frame clones alone and lacks a portion of them. The profile shows around 2,000,000 clones, around 96% of them singletons. This CDR3 is 10 amino acids long. CDR1 WNHNN and CDR2 SYGVQD come from the germline V gene (reference sequence). It was CD45RO-negative cells, positively selected for CCR7, that made up naive CD8 cells, with terminally differentiated effector memory CD45RA+ cells excluded.

This sequence originates from a man aged 18 to 29 in good health. This chain connects TRBV10-1 to TRBJ2-7, with 8 bases aligning to TRBD2. The sample consisted of naive CD8+ T cells sorted from blood. The CDR3 bases are TGCGGGCGGGGGGACTACGAGCAGTACTTC. This codes for CGRGDYEQYF.